This TCR beta chain comes out of a study of shared clonotypes between healthy human individuals. Notes on the study in general: It was the non-shared clonotypes that had lower generation probabilities than clonotypes shared by all four donors.

V trimming: 0 bases; J trimming: 4 bases; junction bases outside the gene matches: 0. CDR3 length: 13 amino acids. Per the germline V gene, CDR1 is SGDLS and CDR2 is YYNGEE. Source study methods: Without quality scores, immunoSEQ junctional reads could not be filtered like full-length reads. Sequenced by immunoSEQ multiplex PCR; TCRdb stores in-frame clones only, minus some. V, J and clone size derive from that table, while D and trimming were established from the DNA sequence. Among 2 million or so clones listed, just under 95% were seen once. Concerning this clone: Its antigen remains unknown. Other nucleotide sequences from this sample produce the same CDR3.

Naive CD8 populations comprised CD45RO-negative cells positively selected for CCR7, excluding terminally differentiated effector memory CD45RA+ cells. The J gene is TRBJ1-2, the V gene TRBV9; 7 bases map to TRBD1. This sequence was found in a man younger than 35 in good health. Sequencing input: naive CD8+ T cells sorted from blood. CDR3 bases: TGTGCCAGCAGCGTAGGGGACAGCTATGGCTACACCTTC. Its protein is CASSVGDSYGYTF.